The rows below give T cell receptor beta chains drawn from one sample of a study of control samples from healthy donors and cancer patients. Sequencing used immunoSEQ multiplex PCR; TCRdb keeps in-frame clones, though not all of them. The data contain some 78,000 clones, 70% to 90% of them singletons. The sequencing sample was made of blood. The source of these receptors is a woman in her fifties or sixties in good health. The CDR3 runs from the conserved cysteine through the conserved F or W. D genes are given only for firm matches. Clone size is stated in some rows and not others, as once, few, many or a class when expanded.

j_gene: TRBJ1-1
v_gene: TRBV28
abundance: -
d_gene: -
CDR3nt: TGTGCCAGCAGTGGACCGGGACAGAACACTGAAGCTTTCTTT
CDR3aa: CASSGPGQNTEAFF

j_gene: TRBJ1-1
v_gene: TRBV19
abundance: once
d_gene: TRBD1
CDR3nt: TGTGCCAGTAGTACCCGCAGACAGGGGAAGGGCACTGAAGCTTTCTTT
CDR3aa: CASSTRRQGKGTEAFF

j_gene: TRBJ1-3
v_gene: TRBV29-1
abundance: -
d_gene: -
CDR3nt: TGCAGCGGGGGCAACTCTGGAAACACCATATATTTT
CDR3aa: CSGGNSGNTIYF

j_gene: TRBJ1-1
v_gene: TRBV7-2
abundance: -
d_gene: -
CDR3nt: TGTGCCAGCAGCACAGCTAGGAACACTGAAGCTTTCTTT
CDR3aa: CASSTARNTEAFF

j_gene: TRBJ2-1
v_gene: TRBV6-5
abundance: -
d_gene: -
CDR3nt: TGTGCCAGCAGCCGGGGTCTGGGCTCCTACAATGAGCAGTTCTTC
CDR3aa: CASSRGLGSYNEQFF

j_gene: TRBJ2-1
v_gene: TRBV18
abundance: -
d_gene: -
CDR3nt: TGTGCCAGCTCACTATCAAGCCAGTACAATGAGCAGTTCTTC
CDR3aa: CASSLSSQYNEQFF

j_gene: TRBJ1-5
v_gene: TRBV7-2
abundance: -
d_gene: TRBD1
CDR3nt: TGTGCCAGCAGCTTTTACCGGACAGGGGGGAGGCAGCCCCAGCATTTT
CDR3aa: CASSFYRTGGRQPQHF

j_gene: TRBJ2-7
v_gene: TRBV28
abundance: -
d_gene: -
CDR3nt: TGTGCCAGCAGTTTAACGGGGTTTGAGCAGTACTTC
CDR3aa: CASSLTGFEQYF

j_gene: TRBJ2-2
v_gene: TRBV30
abundance: -
d_gene: -
CDR3nt: TGTGCCTGGAGTGATGGCGGGGAGCTGTTTTTT
CDR3aa: CAWSDGGELFF

j_gene: TRBJ1-5
v_gene: TRBV5-8
abundance: -
d_gene: -
CDR3nt: TGTGCCAGCACCCTGGGGCGGTTCCTGCTTTCAGGTCAGCCCCAGCATTTT
CDR3aa: CASTLGRFLLSGQPQHF

j_gene: TRBJ1-1
v_gene: TRBV19
abundance: -
d_gene: -
CDR3nt: TGTGCCAGTAGTATGGGGGGTGCTCCGAACACTGAAGCTTTCTTT
CDR3aa: CASSMGGAPNTEAFF

j_gene: TRBJ2-5
v_gene: TRBV7-2
abundance: once
d_gene: TRBD2
CDR3nt: TGTGCCAGCAGCCCCAGCGGGGACGAGCGGGAGTTCGAAGAGACCCAGTACTTC
CDR3aa: CASSPSGDEREFEETQYF

j_gene: TRBJ1-2
v_gene: TRBV11-3
abundance: -
d_gene: TRBD1
CDR3nt: TGTGCCAGCAGCCCGGGGACAGGGAACTATGGCTACACCTTC
CDR3aa: CASSPGTGNYGYTF

j_gene: TRBJ2-5
v_gene: TRBV4-3
abundance: -
d_gene: TRBD1
CDR3nt: TGCGCCAGCAGCCTCTACAGGGGAGAGACCCAGTACTTC
CDR3aa: CASSLYRGETQYF

j_gene: TRBJ1-1
v_gene: TRBV6-5
abundance: -
d_gene: TRBD1
CDR3nt: TGTGCCAGCAGTTACTCTAGGCAGGGGGTAACTGAAGCTTTCTTT
CDR3aa: CASSYSRQGVTEAFF

j_gene: TRBJ2-1
v_gene: TRBV27
abundance: -
d_gene: -
CDR3nt: TGTGCCAGCAGTCGCCCCCATCTTAACAATGAGCAGTTCTTC
CDR3aa: CASSRPHLNNEQFF

j_gene: TRBJ2-7
v_gene: TRBV30
abundance: few
d_gene: -
CDR3nt: TGTGCCTGGACCTCCGCCTCATACGAGCAGTACTTC
CDR3aa: CAWTSASYEQYF